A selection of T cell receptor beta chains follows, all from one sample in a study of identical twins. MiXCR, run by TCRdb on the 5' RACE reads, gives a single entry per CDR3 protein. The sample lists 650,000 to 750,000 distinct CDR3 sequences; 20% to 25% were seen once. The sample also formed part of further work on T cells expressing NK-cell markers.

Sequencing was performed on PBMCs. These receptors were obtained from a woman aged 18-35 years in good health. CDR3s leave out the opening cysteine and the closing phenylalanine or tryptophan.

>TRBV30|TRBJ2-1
ASSGRLDNEQF
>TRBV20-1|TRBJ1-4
SARRQGGSEKLF
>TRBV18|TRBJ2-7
ASSQQVTSSYEQY
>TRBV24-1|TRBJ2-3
ATSDGVTQY
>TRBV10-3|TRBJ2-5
AISESKGKRPQY
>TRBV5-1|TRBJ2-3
ASSTGLAGDTDTQY
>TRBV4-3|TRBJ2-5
ASSQDILTETQY
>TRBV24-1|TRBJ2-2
AAGDSTDTGELF
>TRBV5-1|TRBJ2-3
ASMTSGGPDTQY
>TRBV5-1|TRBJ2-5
ASSPGTLGETQY
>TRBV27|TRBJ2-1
ASRTRYEQF
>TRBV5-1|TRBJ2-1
ASSSSGRAGNEQF
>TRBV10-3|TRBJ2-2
AITGGRGTGELF
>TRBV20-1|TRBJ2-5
SARDGTSSQGTQY
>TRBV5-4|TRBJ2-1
ASSLATSGRGDEQF
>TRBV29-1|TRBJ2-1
SVAPGRGGSLNEQF
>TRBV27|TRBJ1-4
ASSAGGHNEKLF
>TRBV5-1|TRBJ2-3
ASSLVTGGSTDTQY
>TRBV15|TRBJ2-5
ATSGRGGGETQY
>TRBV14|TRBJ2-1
ASGRAGSNEQF
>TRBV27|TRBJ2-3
ASSLHSGTTQY
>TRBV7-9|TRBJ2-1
ASSPTGGESYNEQF
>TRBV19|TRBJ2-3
ASSIGTGGTDTQY
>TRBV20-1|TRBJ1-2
SASGRGLNGYT
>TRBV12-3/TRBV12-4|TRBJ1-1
ASSLSEKAF
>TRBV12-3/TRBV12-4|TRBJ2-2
ASRIDRGLTGELF
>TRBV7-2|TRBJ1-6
ASSLDRSSSPLH
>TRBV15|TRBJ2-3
ATSSVPGQSTDTQY
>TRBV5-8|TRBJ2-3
ASSLVFSTDTQY
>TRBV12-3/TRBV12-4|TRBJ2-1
ASSLAGAYVGGQF
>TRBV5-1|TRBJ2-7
ASSHGSDYEQY
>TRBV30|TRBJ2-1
AIKGYNEQF
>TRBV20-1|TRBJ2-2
SAGSGNTGELF
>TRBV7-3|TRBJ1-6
ASSLEGTSRSPLH
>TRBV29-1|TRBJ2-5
SVRRRLGYQETQY
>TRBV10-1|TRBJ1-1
ASSESTGYDTEAF
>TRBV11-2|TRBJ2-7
ASSLGMRGSSYEQY
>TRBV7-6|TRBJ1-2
ASSLAPPDLNGYT
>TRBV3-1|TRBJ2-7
ASSQTPGLGADYEQY
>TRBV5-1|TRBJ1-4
ASSWDREDGSANEKLF
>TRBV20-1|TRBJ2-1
SARGTSGSNSYNEQF
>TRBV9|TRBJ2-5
ASSPKPREEWTQY
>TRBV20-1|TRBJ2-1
SAPGASGTHEQF
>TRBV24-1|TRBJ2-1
ATSLGGPGYNEQF
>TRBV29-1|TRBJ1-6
SVGTGVNSPLH
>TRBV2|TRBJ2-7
ASSDRDRTYEQY
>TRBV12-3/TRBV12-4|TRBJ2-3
ASSIQGARRDTQY
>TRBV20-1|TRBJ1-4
SAEGQVNEKLF
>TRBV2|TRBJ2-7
ASSEGLGGDFYEQY
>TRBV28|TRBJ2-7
ASSIGQGGYEQY
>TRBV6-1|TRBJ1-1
ASSQVWGTEAF
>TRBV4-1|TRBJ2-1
ASSQRTSGRDYNEQF
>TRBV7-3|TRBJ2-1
ASSRGYSAGRSNEQF